This entry is about one T cell receptor (beta chain). Study processing details: Cell counts per sample came from amplifying reference gene primers. Assay used: immunoSEQ multiplex PCR; TCRdb lists only in-frame clones, some missing. That table furnishes V, J and clone size, whereas the DNA furnished D and trimming. The table includes some 150,000 clones, about 88% detected once. This sample is drawn from a study of blood T cell repertoires in COVID-19. Study-wide context: COVID-19 samples collected from the United States, Italy and Spain covered acute and convalescent phases.

CDR3 size: 14 residues. V lost 4 bases, J lost 8 bases, and 10 bases stayed unmatched. Germline V lookup: CDR1 GTSNPN, CDR2 SVGIG (reference sequence). Sequencing was done on a sample of peripheral blood. This clonotype was sampled from a man in his forties with acute or convalescent COVID-19. J is TRBJ1-2 and V is TRBV30; TRBD1 aligns across 10 bases. CDR3 DNA: TGTGCCTGGATGTCCCGGGACAGGGGCGGGGGCTACACCTTC. Protein product: CAWMSRDRGGGYTF.